Listed here are 28 T cell receptor beta chains from one sample, sequenced in a study of regulatory T cells in long-lasting Graves disease (dated by TCRdb to the early 2020s). The receptor library was made with multiplex PCR. Sequencing relied on an Illumina HiSeq 4000. CDR3 regions were amplified by Arm-PCR with iRepertoire HTBI primers to construct TCR beta libraries. TCRdb passed the public sequencing reads through fastp at Q25 and MiXCR, retaining productive beta sequences. When rows share a CDR3 protein, they turn into one entry using the most common DNA and genes. The sample table contains 250,000 to 300,000 distinct CDR3 sequences; only one count was recorded for roughly 18% of them. 14% of the sample rests with the top ten. According to the study, the label for this sample's time point signals: newly diagnosed GD, antithyroid drugs for less than 3 months. For both TCR sequencing and RNA sequencing, RNA was extracted from PBMCs using TRIzol.

In addition, the sample was reused for a study of T cells in Graves' hyperthyroidism and ophthalmopathy.

The sample in question was peripheral blood mononuclear cells (PBMCs), obtained at new diagnosis, from a patient treated with antithyroid drugs. The receptors here all came from a woman in her twenties or thirties with Graves disease. Donor details come from another sample of the same person, matched by shared clones.

This clonotype came up many times. The chain has TRBV20-1 and TRBJ1-1, with D uncertain. Germline assignment: CDR1 DFQATT and CDR2 SNEGSKA (reference sequence). Trimming removed 3 bases at V and 4 bases at J, with 12 bases between. The CDR3 totals 13 residues. CDR3 in amino acids: CSARRPGGTEAFF. In DNA form, the CDR3 reads TGCAGTGCTAGGAGACCTGGAGGCACTGAAGCTTTCTTT.

This clonotype appeared many times. This chain connects TRBV2 to TRBJ2-7, with D possibly being TRBD1 (7 bases). V shed 10 bases and J shed 2 bases, with 15 bases lying between them. The CDR3 contains 13 residues. Germline V gene data show CDR1 as SNHLY and CDR2 as FYNNEI. CDR3 in amino acids: CATGGQGAYEQYF. In DNA form, the CDR3 reads TGTGCCACCGGGGGCCAGGGGGCCTACGAGCAGTACTTC.

This clonotype was observed at least ten times. The CDR3: CASSVGAGPGARGYTF. The CDR3 coding sequence is TGTGCCAGCAGCGTAGGGGCCGGCCCGGGGGCACGGGGCTACACCTTC. V is TRBV9 and J is TRBJ1-2; possibly TRBD1 for D (6 bases). The CDR3 totals 16 residues. Germline-derived CDR1 and CDR2 are SGDLS and YYNGEE. Trimming removed 0 bases at V and 8 bases at J, with 20 bases between.

This clonotype was counted many times. The J gene is TRBJ2-5, the V gene TRBV11-2; 8 bases map to TRBD1. The CDR3 is 14 residues long. Looked up from germline, CDR1 is SGHAT and CDR2 is FQNNGV. V lost 5 bases and J lost 0; bases outside the gene matches: 2. Written as DNA, the CDR3 is TGTGCCAGCAGCGAACAGGGGGACCAAGAGACCCAGTACTTC. Its translation: CASSEQGDQETQYF.

About this clonotype itself: A much larger clone differs by one base, so this may be a read error. The J gene is TRBJ1-6, the V gene TRBV7-3; 8 nucleotides line up with TRBD1. CDR3 length equals 19 residues. Trimming took 7 bases from V and 3 from J; bases not matched to a gene: 17. Germline V CDR1 and CDR2: SGHTA, FQGTGA. The CDR3 nucleotides are TGTGCCAGCAATTCACCTCGAGGACAGGGTGGACTCTATAATTCACCCCTCCACTTT. It encodes CASNSPRGQGGLYNSPLHF.

The sample holds many counts of this clonotype. The CDR3 here is CSAQRGEQQYF. In DNA form, the CDR3 reads TGCAGTGCCCAAAGAGGCGAACAGCAGTACTTC. The rearrangement links TRBV20-1 to TRBJ2-7; D unclear. This CDR3 spans 11 amino acids. V lost 6 bases, J lost 8 bases, and 14 bases lay in between. Germline loops: CDR1 DFQATT, CDR2 SNEGSKA (reference sequence).

This clonotype has a handful of counts. The gene calls are TRBV10-1 and TRBJ2-2; D unresolved. Germline V gene data show CDR1 as WNHNN and CDR2 as SYGVQD (reference sequence). Deletions cut 1 base from V and 6 bases from J, with 6 bases between. CDR3 length: 13 residues. The CDR3 DNA sequence: TGCGCCAGCAGTGAGTTTTCCGCCGGGGAGCTGTTTTTT. Amino acid sequence: CASSEFSAGELFF.

This clonotype was counted many times. The V gene is TRBV4-1, the J gene TRBJ2-7, with D tentatively TRBD1 or TRBD2 (5 bases each). There are 15 residues in the CDR3. Germline CDR1 and CDR2: MGHRA and YSYEKL. V shed 1 base and J shed 0 bases, with 10 bases lying between them. Here the CDR3 DNA reads TGCGCCAGCAGCCAAGGAGGGGCTAGCTCCTACGAGCAGTACTTC. Its protein product is CASSQGGASSYEQYF.

This clonotype was seen at least ten times. The V gene is TRBV6-1, the J gene TRBJ1-4, with D possibly being TRBD1 (5 bases). This CDR3 has 14 amino acids. V lost 6 bases and J 4 bases, leaving 12 bases between the germline ends. Germline V gives CDR1 MNHNS, CDR2 SASEGT. The CDR3 nucleotides are TGTGCCAGCAGCACCCTGGGGGTTAATGAAAAACTGTTTTTT. Translating gives CASSTLGVNEKLFF.

This clonotype was seen at least ten times. The chain has TRBV5-5 and TRBJ2-3, with D possibly matching TRBD1 (7 bases). This CDR3 region has 16 residues. V lost 4 bases and J lost 4, with 19 bases in between. The germline V gene has CDR1 SGHKS and CDR2 YYEKEE (reference sequence). For the CDR3, the DNA is TGTGCCAGCAGCCCAACGGGGGCAGGGGGAGCAGATACGCAGTATTTT. This translates into CASSPTGAGGADTQYF.

V usage is TRBV3-1 and J usage is TRBJ1-1; D is unresolved. CDR1 and CDR2 (germline): LGHDT, YNNKEL (reference sequence). Trimming cost V 5 bases and J 0 bases, with 13 bases left between them. There are 15 residues in the CDR3. In DNA form, the CDR3 reads TGTGCCAGCAGCTCAGCCGTTAGTATGAACACTGAAGCTTTCTTT. Its protein is CASSSAVSMNTEAFF.

This clonotype has ten or more counts. The chain recombines TRBV12-3 or TRBV12-4 with TRBJ2-3; TRBD2 matches 16 bases. The CDR3 covers 16 residues. The V and J ends lost 6 bases and 6 bases, in that order; junction bases with no gene match: 6. CDR3 amino acids: CASSLGLAGGSDTQYF. The CDR3 bases are TGTGCCAGCAGCCTGGGACTAGCGGGGGGGTCCGATACGCAGTATTTT.

This clonotype was observed at least ten times. The V call is TRBV20-1, the J call TRBJ1-2; 9 bases are a match to TRBD1. Germline CDR1 DFQATT, CDR2 SNEGSKA (reference sequence). Germline trimming cut 5 bases from V and 6 bases from J; bases unmatched to any gene: 4. The CDR3 covers 12 residues. CDR3 region: CSAGQGSDGYTF. The CDR3, as DNA: TGCAGTGCTGGACAGGGGTCCGATGGCTACACCTTC.

This clonotype was observed a single time. The chain links TRBV20-1 to TRBJ2-3, with 8 bases fitting TRBD1. Per the germline V gene, CDR1 is DFQATT and CDR2 is SNEGSKA (reference sequence). This CDR3 is built from 14 residues. V lost 5 bases, J lost 2 bases, and 6 bases stayed unmatched. The CDR3 DNA reads as TGCAGTGCTCCGACAGGGGAGCCCACAGATACGCAGTATTTT. Protein product: CSAPTGEPTDTQYF.

Of note for this clonotype: This clone may be a read error of a much larger clone one base away. The chain combines TRBV11-2 with TRBJ2-7; a weak D match, TRBD1 (5 bases). Deletions cut 6 bases from V and 0 bases from J, with 15 bases between. CDR3 length: 15 residues. Germline V gene data show CDR1 as SGHAT and CDR2 as FQNNGV. The CDR3 here is CASRSIRAPSYEQYF. CDR3 in DNA: TGTGCCAGCAGATCTATCAGGGCACCCTCCTACGAGCAGTACTTC.

This clonotype was counted many times. The CDR3 reads CASSQEGLNYGYTF. The CDR3 DNA sequence: TGTGCCAGCAGCCAAGAAGGACTGAACTATGGCTACACCTTC. The V call is TRBV3-1, the J call TRBJ1-2, with D unresolved. Trimming removed 0 bases at V and 2 bases at J, with 7 bases between. Germline CDR1 and CDR2: LGHDT and YNNKEL (reference sequence). There are 14 residues in the CDR3.

A word on this clonotype: At one end the junction does not follow the germline gene, possibly because of a read error. The V gene is TRBV6-2 or TRBV6-3, the J gene TRBJ2-5; no clear D gene. The CDR3 has 14 residues. The germline V gene encodes CDR1 MNHEY and CDR2 SVGEGT. Here the CDR3 reads CASSYGPIQETQYF. For the CDR3, the DNA is TGTGCCAGTAGTTACGGTCCAATCCAAGAGACCCAGTACTTC.

The sample holds many counts of this clonotype. This chain links TRBV6-2 or TRBV6-3 with TRBJ2-5; possible D gene TRBD2, 6 bases. Germline-derived CDR1 and CDR2 are MNHEY and SVGEGT. Trimming left V 5 bases short and J 5 bases short, with 12 bases between. There are 13 residues in the CDR3. The CDR3 nucleotides read TGTGCCAGCAGTGGGGGGTCGAGGGAGACCCAGTACTTC. This codes for CASSGGSRETQYF.

V gene TRBV5-1 combines with J gene TRBJ1-1; 7 nucleotides agree with TRBD1. Trimming removed 0 bases from V and 4 bases from J; junction bases left unmatched: 6. Germline V gives CDR1 SGHRS, CDR2 YFSETQ. The CDR3 spans 15 residues. Written as DNA, the CDR3 is TGCGCCAGCAGCTTGGCGCAGGGGGTGGGCACTGAAGCTTTCTTT. It specifies CASSLAQGVGTEAFF.

This clonotype occurred many times. The chain carries TRBV7-2 and TRBJ2-1, with D perhaps TRBD1 (5 bases). The V end was cut by 4 bases, the J end by 3 bases, with 7 bases between. CDR1 and CDR2 from the germline V gene are SGHTA and FQGNSA. This CDR3 is built from 13 residues. Written as DNA, the CDR3 is TGTGCCAGCAGCTCGACAGTCTACAATGAGCAGTTCTTC. It yields the protein CASSSTVYNEQFF.

The rearrangement uses TRBV7-9 and TRBJ1-4; D unresolved. CDR1 is SEHNR and CDR2 is FQNEAQ in the germline V gene (reference sequence). Trimming cost V 6 bases and J 0 bases, with 8 bases left between them. The CDR3 totals 14 residues. The CDR3 sequence is CASSYGATNEKLFF. Written as DNA, the CDR3 is TGTGCCAGCAGTTACGGGGCAACTAATGAAAAACTGTTTTTT.

With regard to this clonotype: One base separates it from a far larger clone, so it is likely a read error. The chain employs TRBV7-2 and TRBJ1-2; D not resolved. V lost 5 bases and J lost 8, with 21 bases in between. The germline gives CDR1 SGHTA, CDR2 FQGNSA. The CDR3 covers 15 residues. For the CDR3, the DNA is TGTGCCAGCAGCCAAGAGCTTTCCGAGTCTGGCGGCTACACCTTC. Protein product: CASSQELSESGGYTF.

This clonotype was seen repeatedly, ten times or more. The gene calls are TRBV12-3 or TRBV12-4 and TRBJ1-1; no reliable D call. There are 16 residues in the CDR3. Trimming shortened V by 6 bases and J by 1 base, and 18 bases separated the two germline ends. The CDR3 nucleotides read TGTGCCAGCAGAAACGGACGGGAGATTCGGAACACTGAAGCTTTCTTT. Its protein product is CASRNGREIRNTEAFF.

This clonotype was detected many times. The rearrangement uses TRBV5-1 and TRBJ2-7, with D perhaps TRBD2 (6 bases). The CDR3 consists of 12 residues. Germline V CDR1 and CDR2: SGHRS, YFSETQ. Trimming took off 6 bases at V and 8 bases at J, with 15 bases between the two ends. The CDR3 DNA sequence: TGCGCCAGCAAGGAAGTGGGACTGAAGCAGTACTTC. As protein: CASKEVGLKQYF.

Many counts were recorded for this clonotype. This chain connects TRBV7-9 to TRBJ1-2, with 10 bases aligning to TRBD1. CDR3 length equals 16 residues. Germline CDR1 SEHNR, CDR2 FQNEAQ (reference sequence). With 1 base clipped from V and 4 bases from J, the junction kept 6 bases outside the gene matches. The CDR3 sequence is CASSLGGQGLTYGYTF. The CDR3 DNA follows: TGTGCCAGCAGCTTAGGGGGACAGGGGCTAACCTATGGCTACACCTTC.

The CDR3 bases are TGCGCCAGCAGCTTGGTAGTAGGAAAGACAGATACGCAGTATTTT. Its translation is CASSLVVGKTDTQYF. This chain joins TRBV5-1 and TRBJ2-3, with D hard to call. Germline lookup yields CDR1 SGHRS and CDR2 YFSETQ. The germline V and J ends were trimmed by 0 bases and 3 bases, with 11 bases remaining between them. CDR3 length: 15 residues.

This clonotype was counted only a few times. This chain links TRBV9 with TRBJ1-2; D remains unclear. This CDR3 is built from 14 residues. CDR1 is SGDLS and CDR2 is YYNGEE in the germline V gene. Deletions cut 3 bases from V and 4 bases from J, with 13 bases between. CDR3 in DNA: TGTGCCAGCAGCGCGGGCCCTCAACCCTATGGCTACACCTTC. Residues: CASSAGPQPYGYTF.

V and J are TRBV7-9 and TRBJ2-1, with 8 bases identical to TRBD1. CDR3 length: 15 amino acids. After removal of 5 bases from V and 2 bases from J, the junction contained 5 bases not matched to a gene. Germline CDR1 and CDR2: SEHNR and FQNEAQ (reference sequence). CDR3 protein: CASSQRQGTYNEQFF. The CDR3 DNA reads TGTGCCAGCAGCCAACGACAGGGGACCTACAATGAGCAGTTCTTC.